This entry describes one T cell receptor (beta chain). The ends lost 6 bases at V and 6 bases at J; junction bases unmatched: 12. The germline gives CDR1 SGDLS, CDR2 YYNGEE. CDR3 length equals 15 residues. This entry belongs to a study of blood T cell repertoires in COVID-19. The wider study: The analysed material was cDNA or gDNA that came from T cells, B-cell-depleted T cells, or PBMCs.

As processed by the authors: Scientists estimated how many nucleated cells there were by amplifying reference gene primers. Data came from immunoSEQ multiplex PCR; TCRdb stores just in-frame clones and leaves some out. The V and J calls and clone size are taken from that table; D and trimming were inferred from the DNA. This sample yields 380,000 or so clones, of which 75% to 90% are seen a single time; around 7.4% belongs to the top ten. The TCR originated in a woman aged 60 to 75 with COVID-19, enrolled during active disease. The V call is TRBV9, the J call TRBJ2-3, with TRBD2 matching over 8 bases. Material for sequencing was peripheral blood. The CDR3 here is CASTPLTGGHDTQYF. As DNA, the CDR3 is TGTGCCAGCACCCCTTTAACGGGGGGGCACGATACGCAGTATTTT.